This T cell receptor beta chain came from a study of regulatory T cells in long-lasting Graves disease (dated by TCRdb to the early 2020s). In the study overall: In the newly diagnosed Graves' disease group, patients had been taking antithyroid drugs for less than 3 months. Patients with persistent Graves' disease were compared with patients with newly diagnosed Graves' disease using TCR sequencing and RNA sequencing of peripheral blood. The study was registered as a clinical trial and conducted in China. A total of approximately 35 samples were covered by TCR sequencing, comprising around 13 persistent and roughly 20 newly diagnosed Graves' disease patients.

Broad study findings and their caveats: Only the TCR beta chain was sequenced and analyzed. Preferential use of TRBV28, TRBJ1-2 and TRBJ2-5 was observed in persistent disease, whereas TRBV20-1 and TRBJ2-1 were favored in newly diagnosed disease. As a limitation, the authors acknowledged that the small sample size may reduce accuracy. More public clonotypes were shared among persistent patients (roughly 2,700) than among newly diagnosed patients (approximately 930). The study examined only peripheral blood because the primary lesion, thyroid tissue, could not be accessed. Persistent Graves' disease patients showed lower TCR Shannon entropy and fewer highly expanded clones than newly diagnosed patients, suggesting clonal expansion.

The protocol used for the library was multiplex PCR. This sample was sequenced with an Illumina HiSeq 4000. CDR3 regions were amplified by Arm-PCR with iRepertoire HTBI primers to construct TCR beta libraries. Gel purification was performed on PCR products prior to sequencing. In the paper's pipeline: A total of roughly 58 TRBV and 14 TRBJ segments were identified across samples and were used for gene usage analysis of CDR3 amino acid clonotypes. Filtered high-quality paired reads were merged into contigs using COPE and FqMerger. BLAST was used to align contigs to the IMGT TRBV, TRBD and TRBJ reference genes, and CDR3 was defined following IMGT. Any clonotype with a frequency above 0.1% was classified as a highly expanded clone. Shannon entropy served as the measure of repertoire diversity, while the Gini coefficient captured V-J evenness. Clonotypes shared by more than one individual were considered public. TCRdb cleaned the public reads at Q25 with fastp, built clones with MiXCR and kept in-frame beta chains. When rows share a CDR3 protein, they turn into one entry using the most common DNA and genes. TCRdb, not the authors, supplied the V and J calls. The sample table lists a few hundred thousand distinct CDR3 sequences, roughly 17% of them with a count of one. The ten largest account for about 25% of the sample.

In the paper's terms, the time point label means: newly diagnosed GD, antithyroid drugs for less than 3 months. For both TCR sequencing and RNA sequencing, RNA was extracted from PBMCs using TRIzol. Graves' disease was diagnosed according to American Thyroid Association guidelines. The patients came from an endocrinology department in Xi'an, China. Each patient gave approximately 10 milliliters of peripheral blood, collected in an EDTA anticoagulant tube. Ficoll Paque Plus density gradient separation was used to isolate PBMCs, and no additional T cell sorting was done. An Agilent 2100 Bioanalyzer and agarose gel were used to assess RNA quality, and a NanoDrop 2000 was used to measure RNA concentration. This clonotype showed up many times. Its antigen is currently not known. Nothing much larger sits one base from this clone, and base qualities are not available. Including cysteine and phenylalanine, the CDR3 has 15 amino acids. Just CDR3 DNA is preserved here, 45 bases in frame from base 1. V loses 1 base of germline sequence and J loses 1 base, and the interval between the two ends is 9 bases. Per the germline V gene, SGHNT is the CDR1 and YENEEA is the CDR2.

Separately, the same data were catalogued under a study of T cells in Graves' hyperthyroidism and ophthalmopathy. From the second report: Stable Graves' hyperthyroidism was defined as the absence of progression to ophthalmopathy over 18 months of follow-up. The hyperthyroidism patients were between 18 and 65 years old and newly diagnosed, with a disease duration of less than 2 months. Any patient with an uncontrolled infection, another autoimmune disease, pregnancy or lactation was excluded. Diagnoses were based on clinical symptoms, serum thyroxine and TRAb, thyroid ultrasound and orbital computed tomography. For the first round of RT-PCR on the TCR CDR3, the HTBI primer set was used together with the Qiagen OneStep RT-PCR kit. Blood samples also contained most of the expanded thyroid clonotypes (frequency above 0.001), which suggests that blood repertoires may reflect thyroid immune responses. In cross-validation, a model built on a 13 V-J signature told ophthalmopathy apart from stable hyperthyroidism with just under 90% sensitivity and around 84% specificity, and in testing the same model reached 80%/75%. In validation, the model predicted progression to ophthalmopathy a median of roughly 6.2 months before onset, with about 71% sensitivity and more than 72% specificity. To identify TCR V-J signatures that set the groups apart, the researchers used a discovery cohort of about a hundred patients, made up of roughly 45 with Graves' ophthalmopathy and about 60 with stable Graves' hyperthyroidism. Whether ophthalmopathy could be predicted prospectively was tested in an independent validation cohort made up of 18 hyperthyroidism patients plus 17 patients who later progressed to ophthalmopathy. The approximately 100 discovery patients were randomly divided into training and test sets at a 7:3 ratio. The study also compared thyroid tissue and blood T-cell repertoires from several Graves' hyperthyroidism patients. Following sampling, methimazole starting at 30 mg daily was given to hyperthyroidism patients, and high-dose intravenous methylprednisolone was given to ophthalmopathy patients. Libraries were constructed in a second round of multiplex PCR, after which size selection and purification were performed. Libraries were sequenced paired-end with 100 bp reads on an Illumina HiSeq2000. SOAPnuke was used to process the raw data, with reads discarded if the reads contained adapters or uncalled bases, had a mean Phred below 15, or lacked an exact constant-primer or identifier match. COPE v1.2.5 was used to merge high-quality paired reads, and clonotypes were defined as unique nucleotide sequences. Clonotypes were aligned to IMGT TRBV, TRBD and TRBJ reference segments using MiTCR v1.1. The analysis was restricted to V-J combinations with a frequency above 0.0001, which together covered about 99% of the repertoires. A TCS score was defined as the ratio between F50 (clonal expansion) and ExV (chaos), using BLOSUM62-based TCRdist between CDR3 peptides within each V-J. Welch's t-statistics and random forest reduced 514 V-J features to 13, which were used in a naive Bayes classifier (R e1071). Sample size was not statistically predetermined, and investigators were not blinded to group allocation. According to the paper, TCR Vbeta CDR3 sequencing was carried out on 120 to 150 peripheral blood samples, which came from approximately 43 ophthalmopathy, about 75 hyperthyroidism and roughly 17 progressor patients.

This sequence was found in a woman aged 18-30 years with Graves disease. Donor details come from another sample of the same person, matched by shared clones. This chain joins TRBV11-3 to TRBJ2-3; the D segment could be TRBD2, given 5 matching bases. The specimen was peripheral blood mononuclear cells (PBMCs), collected at new diagnosis, from a patient treated with antithyroid drugs. The CDR3 in this case is CASSLVSGGTDTQYF. The DNA sequence follows: TGTGCCAGCAGCTTAGTCTCCGGGGGCACAGATACGCAGTATTTT. Beyond the CDR3, the reference TRBV11-3 and TRBJ2-3 genes provide the residues; the full variable domain reads: EAGVVQSPRYKIIEKKQPVAFWCNPISGHNTLYWYLQNLGQGPELLIRYENEEAVDDSQLPKDRFSAERLKGVDSTLKIQPAELGDSAVYLCASSLVSGGTDTQYFGPGTRLTVL.